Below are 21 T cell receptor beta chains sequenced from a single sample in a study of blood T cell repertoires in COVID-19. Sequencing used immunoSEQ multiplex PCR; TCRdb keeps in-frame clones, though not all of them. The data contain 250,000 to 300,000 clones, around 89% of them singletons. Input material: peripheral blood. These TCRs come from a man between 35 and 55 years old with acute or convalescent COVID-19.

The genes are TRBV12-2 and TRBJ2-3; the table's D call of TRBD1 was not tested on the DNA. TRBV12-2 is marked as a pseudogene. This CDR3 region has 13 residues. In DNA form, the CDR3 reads TGTGCAAGTCGCTTAGCGGGCACGGATACGCAGTATTTT. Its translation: CASRLAGTDTQYF.

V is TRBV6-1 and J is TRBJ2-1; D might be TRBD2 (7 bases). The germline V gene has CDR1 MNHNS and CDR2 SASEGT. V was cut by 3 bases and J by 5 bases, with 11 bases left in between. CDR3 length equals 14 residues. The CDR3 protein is CASSEAGANNEQFF. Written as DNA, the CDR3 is TGTGCCAGCAGTGAGGCGGGGGCAAACAATGAGCAGTTCTTC.

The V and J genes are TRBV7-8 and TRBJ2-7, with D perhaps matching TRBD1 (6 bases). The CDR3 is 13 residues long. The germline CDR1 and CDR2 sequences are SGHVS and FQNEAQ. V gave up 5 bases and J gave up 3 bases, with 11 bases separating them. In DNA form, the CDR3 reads TGTGCCAGCAGCCGGGGACACCTCTACGAGCAGTACTTC. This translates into CASSRGHLYEQYF.

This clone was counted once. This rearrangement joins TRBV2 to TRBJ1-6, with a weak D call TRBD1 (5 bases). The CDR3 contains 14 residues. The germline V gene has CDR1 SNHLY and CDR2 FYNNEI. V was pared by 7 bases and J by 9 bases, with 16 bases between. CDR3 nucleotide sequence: TGTGCCAGCACAGTGAAGGGGCCGGGTTCACCCCTCCACTTT. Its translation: CASTVKGPGSPLHF.

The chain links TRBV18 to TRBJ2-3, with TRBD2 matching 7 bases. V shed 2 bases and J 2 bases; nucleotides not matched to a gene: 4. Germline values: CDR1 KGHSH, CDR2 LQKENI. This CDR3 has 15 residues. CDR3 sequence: CASSPMGGFTDTQYF. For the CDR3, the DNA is TGTGCCAGCTCACCAATGGGGGGGTTCACAGATACGCAGTATTTT.

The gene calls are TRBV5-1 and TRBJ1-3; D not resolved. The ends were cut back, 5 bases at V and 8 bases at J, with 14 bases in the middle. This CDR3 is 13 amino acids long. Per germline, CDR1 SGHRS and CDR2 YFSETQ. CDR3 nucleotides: TGCGCCAGCAGAAGCTCCGTTCAGGACACCATATATTTT. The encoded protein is CASRSSVQDTIYF.

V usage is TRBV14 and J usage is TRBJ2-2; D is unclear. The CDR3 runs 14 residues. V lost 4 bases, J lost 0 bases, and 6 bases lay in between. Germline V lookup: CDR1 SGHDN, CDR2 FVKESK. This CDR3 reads CASSRGANTGELFF. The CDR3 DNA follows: TGTGCCAGCAGCCGAGGAGCGAACACCGGGGAGCTGTTTTTT.

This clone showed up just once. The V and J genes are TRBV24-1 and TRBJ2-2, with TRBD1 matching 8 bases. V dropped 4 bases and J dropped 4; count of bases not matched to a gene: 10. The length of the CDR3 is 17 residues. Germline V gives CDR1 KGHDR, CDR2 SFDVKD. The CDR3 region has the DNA TGTGCCACCAGTGACCCGGGACAGGCAGTCGGCACCGGGGAGCTGTTTTTT. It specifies CATSDPGQAVGTGELFF.

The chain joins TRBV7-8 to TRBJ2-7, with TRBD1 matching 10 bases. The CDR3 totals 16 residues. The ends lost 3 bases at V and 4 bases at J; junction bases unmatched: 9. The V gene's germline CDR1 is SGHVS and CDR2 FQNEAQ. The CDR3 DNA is TGTGCCAGCAGCTTGCATCCGGGACAGGGGAATTACGAGCAGTACTTC. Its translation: CASSLHPGQGNYEQYF.

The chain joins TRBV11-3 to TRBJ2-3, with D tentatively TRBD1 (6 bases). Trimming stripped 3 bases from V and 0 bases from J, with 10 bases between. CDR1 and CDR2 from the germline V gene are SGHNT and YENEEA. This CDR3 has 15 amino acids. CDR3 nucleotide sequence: TGTGCCAGCAGCTTGGACAGTGCTAGCACAGATACGCAGTATTTT. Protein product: CASSLDSASTDTQYF.

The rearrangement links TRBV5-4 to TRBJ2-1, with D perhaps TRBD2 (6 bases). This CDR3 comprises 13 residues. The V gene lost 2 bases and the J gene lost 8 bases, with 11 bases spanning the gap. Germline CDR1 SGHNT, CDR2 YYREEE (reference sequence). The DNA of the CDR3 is TGTGCCAGCAGCTTAGAACTAGCCGATGAGCAGTTCTTC. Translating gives CASSLELADEQFF.

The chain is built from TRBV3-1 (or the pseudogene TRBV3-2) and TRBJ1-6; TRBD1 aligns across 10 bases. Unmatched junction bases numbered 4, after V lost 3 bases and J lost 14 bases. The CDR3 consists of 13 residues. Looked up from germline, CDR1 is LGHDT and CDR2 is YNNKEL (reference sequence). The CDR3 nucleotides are TGTGCCAGCAGCCACGGGACAGGGGACTCCCTCCACTTT. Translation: CASSHGTGDSLHF.

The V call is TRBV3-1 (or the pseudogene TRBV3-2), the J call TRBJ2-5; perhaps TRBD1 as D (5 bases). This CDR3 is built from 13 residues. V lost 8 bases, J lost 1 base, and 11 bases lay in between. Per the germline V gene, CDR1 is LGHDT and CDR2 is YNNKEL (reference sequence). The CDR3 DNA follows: TGTGCCAGCCTCCCGGACACCCAAGAGACCCAGTACTTC. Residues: CASLPDTQETQYF.

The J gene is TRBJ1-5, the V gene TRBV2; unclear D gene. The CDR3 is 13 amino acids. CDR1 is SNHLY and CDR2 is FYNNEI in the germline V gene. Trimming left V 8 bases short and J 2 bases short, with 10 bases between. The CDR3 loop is CASGQDGNQPQHF. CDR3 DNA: TGTGCCAGCGGCCAGGATGGCAATCAGCCCCAGCATTTT.

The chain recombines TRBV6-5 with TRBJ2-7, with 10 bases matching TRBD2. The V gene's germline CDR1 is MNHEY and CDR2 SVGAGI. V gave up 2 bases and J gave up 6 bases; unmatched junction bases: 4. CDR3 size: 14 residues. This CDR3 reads CASSYRAGGREQYF. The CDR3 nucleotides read TGTGCCAGCAGTTACCGAGCGGGGGGGCGCGAGCAGTACTTC.

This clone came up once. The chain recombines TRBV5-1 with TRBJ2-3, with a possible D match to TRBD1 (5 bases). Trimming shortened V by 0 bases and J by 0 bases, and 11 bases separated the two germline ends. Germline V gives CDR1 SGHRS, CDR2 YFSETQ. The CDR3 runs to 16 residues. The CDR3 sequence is CASSLGQLASTDTQYF. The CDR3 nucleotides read TGCGCCAGCAGCTTGGGACAGTTAGCTAGCACAGATACGCAGTATTTT.

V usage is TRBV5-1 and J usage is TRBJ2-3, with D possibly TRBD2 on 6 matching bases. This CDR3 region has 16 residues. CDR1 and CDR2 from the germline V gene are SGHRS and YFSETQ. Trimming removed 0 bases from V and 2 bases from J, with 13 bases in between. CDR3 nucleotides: TGCGCCAGCAGCTTGGAAGCGGGCCAGATCACAGATACGCAGTATTTT. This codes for CASSLEAGQITDTQYF.

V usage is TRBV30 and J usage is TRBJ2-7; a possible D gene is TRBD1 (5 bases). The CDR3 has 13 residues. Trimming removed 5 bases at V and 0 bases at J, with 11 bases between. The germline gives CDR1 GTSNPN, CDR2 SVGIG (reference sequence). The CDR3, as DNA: TGTGCCTGGGATGACAGAGACTCCTACGAGCAGTACTTC. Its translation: CAWDDRDSYEQYF.

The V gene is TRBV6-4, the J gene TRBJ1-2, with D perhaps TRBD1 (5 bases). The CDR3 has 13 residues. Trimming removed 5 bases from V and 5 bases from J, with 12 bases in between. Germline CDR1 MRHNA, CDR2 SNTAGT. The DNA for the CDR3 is TGTGCCAGCAGTCGCGAGGAGGGGTATGGCTACACCTTC. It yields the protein CASSREEGYGYTF.

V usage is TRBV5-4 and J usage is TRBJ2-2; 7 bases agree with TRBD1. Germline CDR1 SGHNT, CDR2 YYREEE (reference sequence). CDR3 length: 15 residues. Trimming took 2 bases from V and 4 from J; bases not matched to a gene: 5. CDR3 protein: CASSFDGQATGELFF. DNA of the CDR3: TGTGCCAGCAGCTTCGATGGACAGGCCACCGGGGAGCTGTTTTTT.

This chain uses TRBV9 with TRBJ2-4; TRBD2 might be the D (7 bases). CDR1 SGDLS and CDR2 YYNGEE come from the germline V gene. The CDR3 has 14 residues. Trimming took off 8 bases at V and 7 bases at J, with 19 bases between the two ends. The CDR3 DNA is TGTGCCAGATCCGGGGGGCCGGTTCAGAACATTCAGTACTTC. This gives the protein CARSGGPVQNIQYF.